Presented here are 7 T cell receptor beta chains from one specimen sequenced in a study. Treg sorting used a CD4+CD25+CD127-/low gate. TCRdb processed the 5' RACE reads anew with MiXCR; each CDR3 protein has one entry. The profile shows 35,000 to 50,000 distinct CDR3 sequences, roughly a fifth of them singletons. The sample was Tregs sorted from blood. The source of these receptors is a female donor with breast cancer.

V and J are TRBV9 and TRBJ1-2; D is uncertain. Trimming pared 4 bases from V and 5 bases from J, leaving 6 bases between. The CDR3 has 11 amino acids. Germline CDR1 is SGDLS and CDR2 is YYNGEE. CDR3 sequence (DNA): TGTGCCAGCAGCCAAGGGTATGGCTACACCTTC. It encodes CASSQGYGYTF. Full variable domain (missing parts from reference TRBV9 and TRBJ1-2): DSGVTQTPKHLITATGQRVTLRCSPRSGDLSVYWYQQSLDQGLQFLIQYYNGEERAKGNILERFSAQQFPDLHSELNLSSLELGDSALYFCASSQGYGYTFGSGTRLTVV.

This clonotype has ten or more counts. The chain couples TRBV13 to TRBJ2-3; the D gene is possibly TRBD1 (5 bases). This CDR3 contains 12 residues. CDR1 and CDR2 from the germline V gene are PRHDT and FYEKMQ (reference sequence). Trimming shortened V by 4 bases and J by 6 bases, and 8 bases separated the two germline ends. The CDR3 loop reads CASSSQGDTQYF. Here the CDR3 DNA reads TGTGCCAGCAGCTCCCAGGGCGATACGCAGTATTTT.

The chain links TRBV20-1 to TRBJ2-7; 11 nucleotides agree with TRBD2. This CDR3 is 17 amino acids long. The J segment lost 5 bases and the V segment lost 4 bases, leaving 16 bases of the junction unmatched. Germline CDR1 is DFQATT and CDR2 is SNEGSKA (reference sequence). CDR3 in amino acids: CSANSGTSGSPDHEQYF. CDR3 DNA: TGCAGTGCTAATAGTGGGACTAGCGGATCCCCGGATCACGAGCAGTACTTC.

This clonotype was picked up a small number of times. The chain couples TRBV2 to TRBJ1-3; 8 bases align to TRBD1. After removal of 9 bases from V and 0 bases from J, the junction contained 1 base not matched to a gene. The CDR3 extends over 13 amino acids. Per germline, CDR1 SNHLY and CDR2 FYNNEI. CDR3 DNA: TGTGCCAGTACAGGGGGCTCTGGAAACACCATATATTTT. As protein: CASTGGSGNTIYF.

This clonotype was observed a handful of times. This rearrangement joins TRBV5-1 to TRBJ2-1, with TRBD1 as a possible D gene (5 bases). The CDR3 sequence is 15 residues long. The germline V and J ends were trimmed by 4 bases and 4 bases, with 15 bases remaining between them. Germline V CDR1 and CDR2: SGHRS, YFSETQ. The CDR3 here is CASSPGPQGYNEQFF. CDR3 bases: TGCGCCAGCAGCCCCGGACCCCAGGGTTACAATGAGCAGTTCTTC.

This clonotype has ten or more counts. CDR3 amino acids: CSARVGTSANNEQFF. The CDR3, as DNA: TGCAGTGCTAGAGTTGGGACTAGCGCTAACAATGAGCAGTTCTTC. The chain combines TRBV20-1 with TRBJ2-1, with TRBD2 matching over 10 bases. Germline-derived CDR1 and CDR2 are DFQATT and SNEGSKA (reference sequence). The CDR3 is 15 amino acids. The trim removed 1 base at V and 5 bases at J, leaving 5 bases unmatched.

This clonotype showed up just a few times. V usage is TRBV4-1 and J usage is TRBJ1-2, with a tentative D call TRBD1 (5 bases). The CDR3 covers 14 residues. Trimming left V 2 bases short and J 2 bases short, with 9 bases between. In germline, CDR1 is MGHRA, CDR2 YSYEKL. CDR3 coding DNA: TGCGCCAGCAGCCAATCCCAGGGAAACTATGGCTACACCTTC. Its translation is CASSQSQGNYGYTF.